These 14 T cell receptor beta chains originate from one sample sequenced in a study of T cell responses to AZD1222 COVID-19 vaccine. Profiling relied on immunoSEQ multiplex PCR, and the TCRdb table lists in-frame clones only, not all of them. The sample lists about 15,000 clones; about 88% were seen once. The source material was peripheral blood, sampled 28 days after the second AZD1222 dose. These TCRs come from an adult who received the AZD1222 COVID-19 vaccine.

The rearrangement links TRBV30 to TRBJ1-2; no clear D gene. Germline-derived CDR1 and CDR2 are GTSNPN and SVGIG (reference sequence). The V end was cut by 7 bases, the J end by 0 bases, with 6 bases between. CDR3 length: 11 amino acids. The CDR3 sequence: CALSPNYGYTF. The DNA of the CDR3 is TGTGCCTTAAGTCCTAACTATGGCTACACCTTC.

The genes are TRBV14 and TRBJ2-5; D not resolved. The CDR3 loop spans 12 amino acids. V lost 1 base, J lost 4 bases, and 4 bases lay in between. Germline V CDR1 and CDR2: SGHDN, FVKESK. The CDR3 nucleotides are TGTGCCAGCAGCCAAGTGGGAGAGACCCAGTACTTC. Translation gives CASSQVGETQYF.

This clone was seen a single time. The CDR3 bases are TGTGCCAGTTCCGTCGGAGGGGGGCCGGGTAAGGAGCAGTTCTTC. As protein: CASSVGGGPGKEQFF. The rearrangement uses TRBV24-1 and TRBJ2-1; possibly TRBD1 or TRBD2 for D (6 bases each). Germline lookup yields CDR1 KGHDR and CDR2 SFDVKD. Between the trimmed V and J ends, which lost 11 bases and 10 bases, there was a span of 26 bases. The CDR3 is made up of 15 amino acids.

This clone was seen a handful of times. In nucleotides, the CDR3 is TGCGCCAGCAGCTTGGCCCTGACAGAAGAAGAGACCCAGTACTTC. Amino acid sequence: CASSLALTEEETQYF. This rearrangement joins TRBV5-1 to TRBJ2-5; perhaps TRBD1 as D (5 bases). The CDR3 is 15 residues long. Trimming stripped 0 bases from V and 3 bases from J, with 12 bases between. Per the germline V gene, CDR1 is SGHRS and CDR2 is YFSETQ.

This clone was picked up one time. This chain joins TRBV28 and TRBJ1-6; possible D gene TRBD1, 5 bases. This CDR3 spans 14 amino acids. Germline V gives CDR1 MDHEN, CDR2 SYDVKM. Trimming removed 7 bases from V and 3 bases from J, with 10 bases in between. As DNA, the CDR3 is TGTGCCAGCACCAGGGACCTCTATAATTCACCCCTCCACTTT. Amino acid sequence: CASTRDLYNSPLHF. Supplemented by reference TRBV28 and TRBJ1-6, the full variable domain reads DVKVTQSSRYLVKRTGEKVFLECVQDMDHENMFWYRQDPGLGLRLIYFSYDVKMKEKGDIPEGYSVSREKKERFSLILESASTNQTSMYLCASTRDLYNSPLHFGNGTRLTVT.

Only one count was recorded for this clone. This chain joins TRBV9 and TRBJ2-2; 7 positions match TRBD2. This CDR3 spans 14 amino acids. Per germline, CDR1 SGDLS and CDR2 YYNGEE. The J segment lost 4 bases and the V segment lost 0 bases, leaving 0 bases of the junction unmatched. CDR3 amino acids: CASSVGGSTGELFF. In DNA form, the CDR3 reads TGTGCCAGCAGCGTAGGCGGGAGCACCGGGGAGCTGTTTTTT.

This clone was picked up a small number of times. Here the CDR3 reads CASSLNTGELFF. For the CDR3, the DNA is TGTGCCAGCAGTTTAAACACCGGGGAGCTGTTTTTT. V gene TRBV12-3 or TRBV12-4 combines with J gene TRBJ2-2, with D uncertain. Trimming took off 2 bases at V and 2 bases at J, with 0 bases between the two ends. This CDR3 has 12 residues.

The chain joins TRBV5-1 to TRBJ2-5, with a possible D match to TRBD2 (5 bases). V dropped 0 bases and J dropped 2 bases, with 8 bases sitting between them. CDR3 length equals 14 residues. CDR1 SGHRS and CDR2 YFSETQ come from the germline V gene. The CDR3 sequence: CASSLAGDQETQYF. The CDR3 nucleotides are TGCGCCAGCAGCTTGGCCGGGGATCAAGAGACCCAGTACTTC.

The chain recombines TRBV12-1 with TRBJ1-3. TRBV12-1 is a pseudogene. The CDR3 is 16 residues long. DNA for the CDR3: TGTGCCAACCACGTGACCCCACTGCTCTCTGGAAACACCATATATTTT. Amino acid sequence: CANHVTPLLSGNTIYF.

DNA for the CDR3: TGTGCCAGCAGGTCTCCGGGCGGAGGCCGTCCCGAGCAGTACTTC. Protein product: CASRSPGGGRPEQYF. The chain has TRBV27 and TRBJ2-7; D may be TRBD2 (5 bases). The CDR3 is made up of 15 amino acids. V was trimmed by 6 bases and J by 6 bases, leaving 21 bases between them. Germline values: CDR1 MNHEY, CDR2 SMNVEV (reference sequence).

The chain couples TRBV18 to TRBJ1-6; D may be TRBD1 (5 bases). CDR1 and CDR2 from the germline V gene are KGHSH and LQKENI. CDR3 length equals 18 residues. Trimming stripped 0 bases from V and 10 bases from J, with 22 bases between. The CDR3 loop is CASSPPRAMGGVLSPLHF. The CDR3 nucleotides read TGTGCCAGCTCACCACCGCGGGCGATGGGAGGGGTTTTGTCACCCCTCCACTTT.

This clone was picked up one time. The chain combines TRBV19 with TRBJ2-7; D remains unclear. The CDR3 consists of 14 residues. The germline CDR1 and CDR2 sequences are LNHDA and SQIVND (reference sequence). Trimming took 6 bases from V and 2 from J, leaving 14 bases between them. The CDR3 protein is CASRPGVATYEQYF. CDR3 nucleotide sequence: TGTGCCAGTAGACCGGGTGTGGCCACCTACGAGCAGTACTTC. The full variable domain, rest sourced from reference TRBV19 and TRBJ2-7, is DGGITQSPKYLFRKEGQNVTLSCEQNLNHDAMYWYRQDPGQGLRLIYYSQIVNDFQKGDIAEGYSVSREKKESFPLTVTSAQKNPTAFYLCASRPGVATYEQYFGPGTRLTVT.

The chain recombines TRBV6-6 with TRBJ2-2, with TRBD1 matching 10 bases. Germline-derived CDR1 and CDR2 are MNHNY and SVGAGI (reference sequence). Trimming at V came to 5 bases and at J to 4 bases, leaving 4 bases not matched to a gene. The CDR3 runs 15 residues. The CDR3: CASSGRDRGTGELFF. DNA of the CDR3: TGTGCCAGCAGTGGAAGGGACAGGGGCACCGGGGAGCTGTTTTTT.

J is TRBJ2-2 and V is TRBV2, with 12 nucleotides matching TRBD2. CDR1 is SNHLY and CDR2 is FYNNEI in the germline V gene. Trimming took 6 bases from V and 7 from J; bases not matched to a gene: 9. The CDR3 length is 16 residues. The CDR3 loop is CASSLSSGRAFGELFF. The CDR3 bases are TGTGCCAGCAGCTTATCTAGCGGGAGGGCCTTCGGGGAGCTGTTTTTT. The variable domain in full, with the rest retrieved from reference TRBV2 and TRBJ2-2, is EPEVTQTPSHQVTQMGQEVILRCVPISNHLYFYWYRQILGQKVEFLVSFYNNEISEKSEIFDDQFSVERPDGSNFTLKIRSTKLEDSAMYFCASSLSSGRAFGELFFGEGSRLTVL.